A selection of T cell receptor beta chains follows, all from one sample in a study of regulatory T cells in long-lasting Graves disease. TCRdb ran MiXCR on the multiplex PCR reads and lists one entry per CDR3 protein. The table lists a few hundred thousand distinct CDR3 sequences, roughly 16% of them singletons, with over 20% in the top ten. These sequences were also reported in another study, on T cells in Graves' hyperthyroidism and ophthalmopathy.

The material sequenced was peripheral blood mononuclear cells (PBMCs), taken at new diagnosis, from a patient treated with antithyroid drugs. Source of these receptors: a woman in her late teens or twenties with Graves disease. Each CDR3 is given with its conserved first and last residue. Each record gives: D gene, J gene, V gene, clone size, CDR3 DNA, CDR3 protein. D genes are given only for firm matches. Clone sizes are given selectively: once, few, many, or a class where the clone is expanded.

- TRBJ2-1 TRBV30 many TGTGCCTGGAGTGGGATCGGGAGCTCCTACAATGAGCAGTTCTTC CAWSGIGSSYNEQFF
TRBD1 TRBJ2-5 TRBV20-1 few TGCAGTGCTGGGGGGGGGACAGGGGGATGGGAAGAGACCCAGTACTTC CSAGGGTGGWEETQYF
- TRBJ2-3 TRBV14 - TGTGCCAGCAGCCATAGACGGGACACGGACACAGATACGCAGTATTTT CASSHRRDTDTDTQYF
TRBD1 TRBJ1-2 TRBV2 many TGTGCCAGCAAGTTGGCAGGGGGCGACTATGGCTACACCTTC CASKLAGGDYGYTF
TRBD2 TRBJ2-1 TRBV20-1 few TGCAGTGGGGCTAGCGGGAGGGATTCCTACAATGAGCAGTTCTTC CSGASGRDSYNEQFF
- TRBJ1-3 TRBV19 - TGTGCCGGATCCACGACCTCTGGAAACACCATATATTTT CAGSTTSGNTIYF
- TRBJ2-2 TRBV9 - TGTGCCAGCAGTGCTGACGGCACCGGGGAGCTGTTTTTT CASSADGTGELFF
- TRBJ2-1 TRBV20-1 many TGCAGTGCTAGTCCCCCTGATGCCTACAATGAGCAGTTCTTC CSASPPDAYNEQFF
- TRBJ2-5 TRBV5-5 few TGTGCCAGCACCTTACGAGGTCCTGAGACCCAGTACTTC CASTLRGPETQYF
TRBD2 TRBJ2-1 TRBV28 - TGTGCCAGCATCCAATTGACTAGCGGGTACAATGAGCAGTTCTTC CASIQLTSGYNEQFF
- TRBJ2-7 TRBV29-1 few TGCAGCTTACCCTCGACAGTGAACCCCTACGAGCAGTACTTC CSLPSTVNPYEQYF
- TRBJ1-1 TRBV7-2 - TGTGCCAGCAGCTTTCTTCCGGGAGGCTCTGGAGCTTTCTTT CASSFLPGGSGAFF
- TRBJ2-5 TRBV4-1 many TGCGCCAGCAGCCAAGGGGTTCGGGAGACCCAGTACTTC CASSQGVRETQYF
TRBD2 TRBJ2-1 TRBV2 once TGTGCCAGCAGTTGGCGGGAGGGTGAGCAGTTCTTC CASSWREGEQFF
TRBD1 TRBJ1-1 TRBV12-3/TRBV12-4 - TGTGCCAGCAGTTTTAAGGGACAGAAGAACACTGAAGCTTTCTTT CASSFKGQKNTEAFF
TRBD1 TRBJ1-5 TRBV12-3/TRBV12-4 many TGTGCCAGCAGGGAAGACAGGGCTATTCAGCCCCAGCATTTT CASREDRAIQPQHF
- TRBJ1-2 TRBV12-3/TRBV12-4 many TGTGCCAGCAGTTTACTCCGGGCAGGGGACCAGACAAACTATGGCTACACCTTC CASSLLRAGDQTNYGYTF
TRBD1 TRBJ2-7 TRBV29-1 many TGCAGCGTATCCGGGACAGGGGGCTACGAGCAGTACTTC CSVSGTGGYEQYF
TRBD2 TRBJ2-7 TRBV6-1 many TGTGCCAGCAGTACGGGGGGTTCCTACGAGCAGTACTTC CASSTGGSYEQYF
- TRBJ2-7 TRBV12-3/TRBV12-4 many TGTGCCAGCAGTTTAAGGGGAAGGGGCGAGCAGTACTTC CASSLRGRGEQYF
- TRBJ2-2 TRBV3-1 many TGTGCCAGCAGCCAGATGAGGACGGTCACCGGGGAGCTGTTTTTT CASSQMRTVTGELFF
TRBD1 TRBJ2-7 TRBV29-1 - TGCAGCGTCCGGACAGGGACAACCTACGAGCAGTACTTC CSVRTGTTYEQYF
TRBD2 TRBJ2-1 TRBV20-1 many TGCAGTGCCGGAGCGGGGGAAAGATACAATGAGCAGTTCTTC CSAGAGERYNEQFF
TRBD2 TRBJ2-1 TRBV29-1 once TGCAGCCTGACGGGCGGGGGGGGGACAGTATACAATGAGCAGTTCTTC CSLTGGGGTVYNEQFF
- TRBJ2-5 TRBV3-1 many TGTGCCAGCAGCCAAGATTGGATGACAGTTCAGGAGACCCAGTACTTC CASSQDWMTVQETQYF
- TRBJ2-2 TRBV4-1 - TGCGCCAGCAGCCAACTTAAATGGGGGGTCCCCGCCGGGGAGCTGGTTTTT CASSQLKWGVPAGELVF
- TRBJ1-6 TRBV13 few TGTGCCAGCAGCTTGACCGGACAGAATTCACCCCTCCACTTT CASSLTGQNSPLHF
TRBD1 TRBJ2-5 TRBV3-1 few TGTGCCAGCAGCCTGGACAGGGGTAAGACGGAGACCCAGTACTTC CASSLDRGKTETQYF
- TRBJ2-1 TRBV28 - TGTGCCAGCAGTGCCAAAGGACGGACATACAATGAGCAGTTCTTC CASSAKGRTYNEQFF
TRBD1 TRBJ1-5 TRBV11-2 many TGTGCCAGCAGCTTAGGGGGACAGAGAACTCAGCCCCAGCATTTT CASSLGGQRTQPQHF
- TRBJ2-5 TRBV6-2/TRBV6-3 many TGTGCCAGCAGTTATGGGCAGGCGGGGTACAGCGAAGAGACCCAGTACTTC CASSYGQAGYSEETQYF
- TRBJ1-2 TRBV6-2/TRBV6-3 many TGTGCCAGCAGTAACTCCGCCCGAAACTATGGCTACACCTTC CASSNSARNYGYTF
- TRBJ2-7 TRBV29-1 few TGCAGCGTTGAATGGGGGGACAGCCAAAGCAGCTCCTACGAGCAGTACTTC CSVEWGDSQSSSYEQYF
- TRBJ2-3 TRBV24-1 - TGTGCCACCAGTGGGGTCGGCAGCCAAGATACGCAGTATTTT CATSGVGSQDTQYF
TRBD2 TRBJ2-7 TRBV19 - TGTGCCAGTAGTATAGTTGGTAGCGGGAGTACCTACGAGCAGTACTTC CASSIVGSGSTYEQYF
- TRBJ1-2 TRBV18 many TGTGCCAGCTCACCATCCGAGGGACGAGGCTACACCTTC CASSPSEGRGYTF
- TRBJ2-3 TRBV2 many TGTGCCAGCAGTGCCCTCCGCACAGATACGCAGTATTTT CASSALRTDTQYF
TRBD2 TRBJ2-5 TRBV9 many TGTGCCAGCAGCGCGCGACTGGGACTAGCGGGGGGACAAGAGACCCAGTACTTC CASSARLGLAGGQETQYF
- TRBJ2-6 TRBV28 few TGTGCCAGCAGCTCCCGCGGTGCAGGGGCCAACGTCCTGACTTTC CASSSRGAGANVLTF
TRBD1 TRBJ2-7 TRBV6-2/TRBV6-3 many TGTGCCAGCAGTTACAGGCGACAGGGGCGGGACGAGCAGTACTTC CASSYRRQGRDEQYF
- TRBJ1-1 TRBV30 many TGTGCCTGGAGTCCGGGGGGCCCTGAAGCTTTCTTT CAWSPGGPEAFF
TRBD1 TRBJ2-7 TRBV5-1 - TGCGCCAGCAGCGGGACAGGGGCGACCTACGAGCAGTACTTC CASSGTGATYEQYF
- TRBJ2-7 TRBV4-1 - TGCGCCAGCAGCCCTCCGCAGGGGCGCTCCTACGAGCAGTACTTC CASSPPQGRSYEQYF
- TRBJ2-2 TRBV6-6 few TGTGCCAGCAGTTACTCGACTATCTCCGGGGAGCTGTTTTTT CASSYSTISGELFF
- TRBJ1-4 TRBV2 many TGTGCCACCACCGACAGTAATGAAAAACTGTTTTTT CATTDSNEKLFF
- TRBJ2-3 TRBV18 many TGTGCCAGCTCACCCTTAGCCCTCACAGATACGCAGTATTTT CASSPLALTDTQYF
- TRBJ2-5 TRBV3-1 many TGTGCCAGCAGCCAACCCAGCGGGGAGACCCAGTACTTC CASSQPSGETQYF
TRBD2 TRBJ2-7 TRBV7-6 many TGTGCCAGCAGCCAGACTAGCGCCACAGTGCCCTACGAGCAGTACTTC CASSQTSATVPYEQYF
TRBD2 TRBJ2-3 TRBV7-9 many TGTGCCACCCAACTAGCGGGAGAGGCGGATACGCAGTATTTT CATQLAGEADTQYF
TRBD2 TRBJ2-1 TRBV20-1 many TGCAGTGCTAGAGTTATAGCGGGGGGGCGGTACAATGAGCAGTTCTTC CSARVIAGGRYNEQFF
- TRBJ2-1 TRBV5-1 many TGCGCCAGCAGCCTCATCCGGGACAAATACAATGAGCAGTTCTTC CASSLIRDKYNEQFF
TRBD1 TRBJ2-2 TRBV2 - TGTGCCAGCAGTTTGTCCGGGACAGGGGGCACAAATGGGGAGCTGTTTTTT CASSLSGTGGTNGELFF
- TRBJ2-3 TRBV11-2 medium-sized TGTGCCAGCAGCTTTGTTGAACCCAGGAGAAATACGCAGTATTTT CASSFVEPRRNTQYF
- TRBJ2-7 TRBV7-2 many TGTGCCAGCACCCAAGGAGGCGGCCTTAGTTCAAGGGAGCAGTACTTC CASTQGGGLSSREQYF
- TRBJ2-2 TRBV4-1 few TGCGCCAGCAGCCCGTCCAGGGGCTCAAACACCGGGGAGCTGTTTTTT CASSPSRGSNTGELFF
TRBD2 TRBJ2-7 TRBV29-1 many TGCAGCGTTCGGACTAGCGGGAGGTGGGAGCAGTACTTC CSVRTSGRWEQYF
- TRBJ1-4 TRBV3-1 many TGTGCCAGCAGCCAAGTGGAAGGCGAAAAACTGTTTTTT CASSQVEGEKLFF
TRBD2 TRBJ2-7 TRBV12-3/TRBV12-4 many TGTGCCAGCAGTTTGAGGGAGGAAGCGGGAGGGTACGAGCAGTACTTC CASSLREEAGGYEQYF
TRBD1 TRBJ2-7 TRBV30 once TGTGCCTGGAGTAGGACAGGGTCAAACTACGAGCAGTACTTC CAWSRTGSNYEQYF